This T cell receptor (beta chain) was sequenced in a study of T cell responses to AZD1222 COVID-19 vaccine. Study background: Recipients boosted at about 4 weeks or about 12 weeks are pooled. Study results and limitations: Receipt of two AZD1222 doses was followed by a rise in Spike-specific TCR breadth and depth. It should be noted that donors were predominantly white British and more often female, and clonal diversity was possibly underestimated. Nearly half of spike-specific TCRs reportedly target variant regions that are unmutated in the B.1.351 and B.1.1.7 variants.

CDR3 size: 14 residues. The V gene's germline CDR1 is SGHRS and CDR2 YFSETQ. Deletions cut 4 bases from V and 5 bases from J, with 13 bases between. Turning to this clone: Its cognate antigen is unknown.

Sequencing was performed with immunoSEQ multiplex PCR; in TCRdb, only in-frame clones are kept and a portion is missing. The data show 150,000 or so clones, about 89% seen once. This specimen was peripheral blood, taken on day 0 of AZD1222 vaccination. The TCR sequence derives from an adult in good health. The rearrangement joins TRBV5-1 to TRBJ2-1, with D tentatively TRBD2 (6 bases). CDR3 in DNA: TGCGCCAGCAGCGGAGGCCCGGGGGACAATGAGCAGTTCTTC. Protein product: CASSGGPGDNEQFF.